This T cell receptor beta chain was observed in a study of blood T cell repertoires in COVID-19. Study-level information: Spain, Italy and the United States supplied samples that represented acute and convalescent COVID-19. The analysed material was cDNA or gDNA that came from T cells, B-cell-depleted T cells, or PBMCs.

After removal of 7 bases from V and 1 base from J, the junction contained 12 bases not matched to a gene. The CDR3 consists of 16 residues. Germline V lookup: CDR1 SGHTA, CDR2 FQGNSA. In the authors' workflow: Amplified reference gene primers provided the basis for estimating nucleated cell counts. Measured with immunoSEQ multiplex PCR; TCRdb has only the in-frame clones, and not every one. V and J calls and clone size follow that table, whereas D and trimming were derived from the DNA. In the table there are some 250,000 clones, approximately 90% of which are singletons. The specimen sequenced was peripheral blood. The chain uses TRBV7-2 and TRBJ2-7; TRBD2 matches at 8 bases. The source is a middle-aged woman who had recovered from COVID-19. The CDR3 DNA is TGTGCCAGCACCCTAACCGGGGGGGTTAGGTCCTACGAGCAGTACTTC. Translated, it gives CASTLTGGVRSYEQYF.